This entry lists 30 T cell receptor beta chains sequenced from one sample in a study of T cell clonotyping in hematopoietic cell transplantation. Clones were sequenced by immunoSEQ multiplex PCR, and TCRdb holds only the in-frame ones, with some missing. The repertoire holds some 13,000 clones, with roughly 88% as singletons. Time point noted: recipient sample about 28 days before transplant, after cytoreduction. The sequenced sample was peripheral blood mononuclear cells, obtained before stem cell transplant. The origin of the receptors is a man between 60 and 75 years old with acute myeloid leukemia. Some clones in this sample may be carry-over from other donors' samples.

The chain is built from TRBV2 and TRBJ2-2, with 7 bases aligning to TRBD1. Trimming removed 6 bases from V and 5 bases from J; junction bases left unmatched: 9. This CDR3 comprises 15 residues. Looked up from germline, CDR1 is SNHLY and CDR2 is FYNNEI. The CDR3, as DNA: TGTGCCAGCAGCCTCAGGGGGTCGGAAACCGGGGAGCTGTTTTTT. It encodes CASSLRGSETGELFF. The whole variable domain, filled in from reference TRBV2 and TRBJ2-2, reads EPEVTQTPSHQVTQMGQEVILRCVPISNHLYFYWYRQILGQKVEFLVSFYNNEISEKSEIFDDQFSVERPDGSNFTLKIRSTKLEDSAMYFCASSLRGSETGELFFGEGSRLTVL.

This clone appeared a few times. The J gene is TRBJ1-4, the V gene TRBV13, with TRBD1 as a possible D gene (6 bases). The CDR3 runs 15 residues. Looked up from germline, CDR1 is PRHDT and CDR2 is FYEKMQ (reference sequence). V was shortened by 3 bases and J by 7 bases, with 15 bases between the two germline ends. DNA of the CDR3: TGTGCCAGCAGCTTGGCACAGGGAGATAGTGAAAAACTGTTTTTT. Its protein product is CASSLAQGDSEKLFF.

The chain is built from TRBV5-4 and TRBJ1-2; TRBD1 agrees at 7 bases. The CDR3 runs to 14 residues. The V segment lost 2 bases and the J segment 2 bases; nucleotides outside the gene matches: 3. Germline V gene lookup returns CDR1 SGHNT and CDR2 YYREEE (reference sequence). This CDR3 is CASSLLDRNYGYTF. The CDR3 region has the DNA TGTGCCAGCAGCTTATTGGACAGGAACTATGGCTACACCTTC. Complete variable domain (other parts from reference TRBV5-4 and TRBJ1-2): ETGVTQSPTHLIKTRGQQVTLRCSSQSGHNTVSWYQQALGQGPQFIFQYYREEENGRGNFPPRFSGLQFPNYSSELNVNALELDDSALYLCASSLLDRNYGYTFGSGTRLTVV.

The V gene is TRBV9, the J gene TRBJ2-7; the match to TRBD1 covers 8 bases. CDR1 is SGDLS and CDR2 is YYNGEE in the germline V gene. J lost 7 bases, V lost 0 bases, and 6 bases had no gene match. This CDR3 is 14 amino acids long. CDR3 loop: CASSVGQGAGEQYF. The CDR3 nucleotides are TGTGCCAGCAGCGTAGGTCAGGGGGCGGGGGAGCAGTACTTC.

The chain is built from TRBV19 and TRBJ1-5; no clear D. The CDR3 loop spans 15 amino acids. V lost 7 bases and J lost 3, with 16 bases in between. Germline assignment: CDR1 LNHDA and CDR2 SQIVND (reference sequence). The CDR3 nucleotides are TGTGCCAGTAACCTGGTCTGGGGATCCAATCAGCCCCAGCATTTT. Translating gives CASNLVWGSNQPQHF. The whole variable domain, filled in from reference TRBV19 and TRBJ1-5, reads DGGITQSPKYLFRKEGQNVTLSCEQNLNHDAMYWYRQDPGQGLRLIYYSQIVNDFQKGDIAEGYSVSREKKESFPLTVTSAQKNPTAFYLCASNLVWGSNQPQHFGDGTRLSIL.

CDR3 in DNA: TGTGCCAGCAACCAGATGGGGAACAATCAGCCCCAGCATTTT. This gives the protein CASNQMGNNQPQHF. The chain employs TRBV27 and TRBJ1-5; no clear D gene. Trimming shortened V by 7 bases and J by 3 bases, and 13 bases separated the two germline ends. Germline CDR1 MNHEY, CDR2 SMNVEV (reference sequence). CDR3 size: 14 residues.

V usage is TRBV30 and J usage is TRBJ1-1; D is undetermined. Germline assignment: CDR1 GTSNPN and CDR2 SVGIG (reference sequence). The V end lost 1 base, the J end lost 7 bases, and 7 bases lay between the germline ends. This CDR3 has 11 amino acids. The CDR3 coding sequence is TGTGCCTGGAGTGAGAGACATGAAGCTTTCTTT. This translates into CAWSERHEAFF. Full variable domain (outside the CDR3, taken from reference TRBV30 and TRBJ1-1): SQTIHQWPATLVQPVGSPLSLECTVEGTSNPNLYWYRQAAGRGLQLLFYSVGIGQISSEVPQNLSASRPQDRQFILSSKKLLLSDSGFYLCAWSERHEAFFGQGTRLTVV.

In its sample, this clone was seen a few times. The rearrangement joins TRBV21-1 to TRBJ1-1. TRBV21-1 is recorded as a pseudogene. The CDR3 totals 15 residues. CDR3 residues: CASSYSRVAATEAFF. The CDR3 coding sequence is TGTGCCAGCAGTTACAGCCGGGTTGCGGCCACTGAAGCTTTCTTT.

For the CDR3, the DNA is TGCGCCAGCAGCTTACATACAAGCAACTCTGGGGCCAACGTCCTGACTTTC. It codes for CASSLHTSNSGANVLTF. The chain employs TRBV5-1 and TRBJ2-6; no reliable D call. Germline loops: CDR1 SGHRS, CDR2 YFSETQ. Trimming cost V 2 bases and J 0 bases, with 12 bases left between them. The CDR3 covers 17 residues.

CDR3 in amino acids: CASSVSGTATPNYGYTF. The CDR3 DNA reads as TGTGCCAGTAGTGTCTCCGGGACAGCAACTCCTAACTATGGCTACACCTTC. The chain is built from TRBV19 and TRBJ1-2; 7 bases fit TRBD1. Germline assignment: CDR1 LNHDA and CDR2 SQIVND (reference sequence). This CDR3 is 17 amino acids long. V gave up 5 bases and J gave up 0 bases; unmatched junction bases: 12.

The V call is TRBV28, the J call TRBJ1-4; D gene unclear. Germline loops: CDR1 MDHEN, CDR2 SYDVKM. V was pared by 3 bases and J by 7 bases, with 12 bases between. This CDR3 is built from 14 residues. The CDR3 here is CASSFVPGGEKLFF. The CDR3 region has the DNA TGTGCCAGCAGTTTTGTGCCCGGAGGTGAAAAACTGTTTTTT.

J is TRBJ2-2 and V is TRBV2; 15 positions match TRBD2. The CDR3 has 19 residues. The germline gives CDR1 SNHLY, CDR2 FYNNEI. The junction had 8 bases not matched to a gene; V was cut back by 6 bases and J by 0 bases. The CDR3 loop is CASRDGTSGGTPNTGELFF. In DNA form, the CDR3 reads TGTGCCAGCAGGGATGGGACTAGCGGGGGGACTCCGAACACCGGGGAGCTGTTTTTT.

This sequence joins TRBV19 and TRBJ1-2, with 7 bases that match TRBD1. J gave up 2 bases and V 7 bases, and 10 bases lay outside the gene matches. CDR1 and CDR2 (germline): LNHDA, SQIVND (reference sequence). The CDR3 runs to 15 residues. CDR3 region: CASIYDSQGNYGYTF. DNA for the CDR3: TGTGCCAGTATTTACGATTCACAGGGGAACTATGGCTACACCTTC. Using reference TRBV19 and TRBJ1-2 for the parts outside the CDR3, the full variable domain is DGGITQSPKYLFRKEGQNVTLSCEQNLNHDAMYWYRQDPGQGLRLIYYSQIVNDFQKGDIAEGYSVSREKKESFPLTVTSAQKNPTAFYLCASIYDSQGNYGYTFGSGTRLTVV.

In nucleotides, the CDR3 is TGTGCCAGCAGTCCCCCCGCCCTAGCGGGGGACGATGGGGAGCAGTACTTC. Translating gives CASSPPALAGDDGEQYF. The chain is built from TRBV28 and TRBJ2-7, with 10 bases identical to TRBD2. The CDR3 runs to 17 residues. V was pared by 5 bases and J by 7 bases, with 17 bases of the junction left unmatched. The V gene's germline CDR1 is MDHEN and CDR2 SYDVKM.

This clone has just one count. This chain uses TRBV5-4 with TRBJ2-6; D unresolved. With 6 bases removed from V and 0 bases from J, the gap between germline ends came to 10 bases. The germline CDR1 and CDR2 sequences are SGHNT and YYREEE (reference sequence). CDR3 length equals 15 residues. Here the CDR3 reads CASTRSSSGANVLTF. CDR3 nucleotides: TGTGCCAGCACCAGGAGTAGCTCTGGGGCCAACGTCCTGACTTTC.

V gene TRBV7-8 combines with J gene TRBJ2-7; TRBD1 aligns across 7 bases. Germline CDR1 SGHVS, CDR2 FQNEAQ. The CDR3 loop spans 14 amino acids. With V trimmed by 1 base and J by 3 bases, 3 bases remained unmatched. Here the CDR3 DNA reads TGTGCCAGCAGCTTAGTCGACAGGGACTACGAGCAGTACTTC. Translating gives CASSLVDRDYEQYF.

This clone showed up just once. The chain combines TRBV14 with TRBJ2-3; TRBD1 agrees at 7 bases. Germline V gene lookup returns CDR1 SGHDN and CDR2 FVKESK. The CDR3 runs 16 residues. V was pared by 2 bases and J by 1 base, with 6 bases of the junction left unmatched. The CDR3 nucleotides are TGTGCCAGCAGCCAATCGACAGGGCGGGGCACAGATACGCAGTATTTT. The encoded protein is CASSQSTGRGTDTQYF.

The chain couples TRBV6-5 to TRBJ2-5, with D perhaps TRBD2 (7 bases). This CDR3 is 16 amino acids long. The germline gives CDR1 MNHEY, CDR2 SVGAGI. The germline V and J ends were trimmed by 0 bases and 6 bases, with 17 bases remaining between them. The CDR3 spells CASSYSVGGAIKTQYF. The DNA of the CDR3 is TGTGCCAGCAGTTACTCTGTTGGGGGGGCGATAAAGACCCAGTACTTC.

The sample holds one count of this clone. This chain connects TRBV5-1 to TRBJ2-1; D uncertain. The V end lost 3 bases, the J end lost 4 bases, and 17 bases lay between the germline ends. The CDR3 covers 16 residues. Germline V lookup: CDR1 SGHRS, CDR2 YFSETQ. CDR3 nucleotide sequence: TGCGCCAGCAGCTCTGTGGTTTCGGCGGATTACAATGAGCAGTTCTTC. Translated: CASSSVVSADYNEQFF. Variable domain in full (rest from reference TRBV5-1 and TRBJ2-1): KAGVTQTPRYLIKTRGQQVTLSCSPISGHRSVSWYQQTPGQGLQFLFEYFSETQRNKGNFPGRFSGRQFSNSRSEMNVSTLELGDSALYLCASSSVVSADYNEQFFGPGTRLTVL.

The CDR3 DNA reads as TGCGCCAGCAGCCAAGCCCGTGCCAGAACCTACGAGCAGTACTTC. Translation: CASSQARARTYEQYF. The chain has TRBV4-1 and TRBJ2-7; D remains unclear. The germline V and J ends were trimmed by 1 base and 2 bases, with 12 bases remaining between them. Germline V gives CDR1 MGHRA, CDR2 YSYEKL. The CDR3 sequence is 15 residues long.

The V gene is TRBV7-2, the J gene TRBJ1-2, with D possibly TRBD1 on 6 matching bases. Trimming removed 3 bases from V and 1 base from J, with 12 bases in between. The CDR3 runs 15 residues. Per the germline V gene, CDR1 is SGHTA and CDR2 is FQGNSA. CDR3 in DNA: TGTGCCAGCAGCTTCGACAGGCGTGTTAACTATGGCTACACCTTC. Residues: CASSFDRRVNYGYTF. Looking up the rest from reference TRBV7-2 and TRBJ1-2 gives the full variable domain: GAGVSQSPSNKVTEKGKDVELRCDPISGHTALYWYRQSLGQGLEFLIYFQGNSAPDKSGLPSDRFSAERTGGSVSTLTIQRTQQEDSAVYLCASSFDRRVNYGYTFGSGTRLTVV.

This clone was recorded only once. This rearrangement joins TRBV2 to TRBJ2-1; TRBD1 matches 7 bases. This CDR3 is built from 14 residues. V was pared by 8 bases and J by 0 bases, with 4 bases of the junction left unmatched. Germline V gene lookup returns CDR1 SNHLY and CDR2 FYNNEI. CDR3: CASLQGSSYNEQFF. DNA for the CDR3: TGTGCCAGCCTACAGGGGAGCTCCTACAATGAGCAGTTCTTC.

The chain couples TRBV12-5 to TRBJ1-1; maybe TRBD1 (6 bases). The CDR3 has 14 residues. Looked up from germline, CDR1 is LGHNT and CDR2 is FRNRAP. V shed 7 bases and J shed 3 bases, with 15 bases lying between them. The CDR3 DNA is TGTGCTAGTGCCCGCAGGGGCGGAGACACTGAAGCTTTCTTT. Encoded protein: CASARRGGDTEAFF.

The gene calls are TRBV6-4 and TRBJ1-1; 8 bases agree with TRBD1. V shed 5 bases, J shed 8 bases, and the junction held 7 bases outside the gene matches. The CDR3 contains 13 residues. Germline V gene lookup returns CDR1 MRHNA and CDR2 SNTAGT. The DNA of the CDR3 is TGTGCCAGCAGTATGGACAGGGCGGCCGAAGCTTTCTTT. It encodes CASSMDRAAEAFF.

V gene TRBV4-1 combines with J gene TRBJ1-2, with D perhaps matching TRBD1 (6 bases). The CDR3 contains 15 residues. CDR1 is MGHRA and CDR2 is YSYEKL in the germline V gene. V was shortened by 2 bases and J by 5 bases, with 15 bases between the two germline ends. The CDR3 here is CASSQPRRQVYGYTF. The DNA of the CDR3 is TGCGCCAGCAGCCAACCACGTCGACAGGTATATGGCTACACCTTC.

J is TRBJ2-1 and V is TRBV5-1; 7 bases match TRBD1. Germline V gene data show CDR1 as SGHRS and CDR2 as YFSETQ. V gave up 3 bases and J gave up 8 bases; unmatched junction bases: 8. The CDR3 covers 14 residues. The CDR3 sequence: CASSSGQEIHEQFF. In DNA form, the CDR3 reads TGCGCCAGCAGCTCAGGACAGGAAATACATGAGCAGTTCTTC. Based on the CDR3 plus reference TRBV5-1 and TRBJ2-1, the full variable domain is KAGVTQTPRYLIKTRGQQVTLSCSPISGHRSVSWYQQTPGQGLQFLFEYFSETQRNKGNFPGRFSGRQFSNSRSEMNVSTLELGDSALYLCASSSGQEIHEQFFGPGTRLTVL.

The CDR3 nucleotides are TGTGCCAGCAGCCAAGATTATGTTTTTTCAACGGGGCTCGTAAGCGAGCAGTACTTC. Translation gives CASSQDYVFSTGLVSEQYF. This chain connects TRBV14 to TRBJ2-7; D is perhaps TRBD1 or TRBD2 (5 bases each). V dropped 0 bases and J dropped 6 bases, with 27 bases sitting between them. The germline CDR1 and CDR2 sequences are SGHDN and FVKESK. The CDR3 covers 19 residues.

The rearrangement links TRBV30 to TRBJ1-1, with D uncertain. From germline, CDR1 is GTSNPN and CDR2 SVGIG (reference sequence). V lost 1 base and J lost 1, with 10 bases in between. CDR3 length: 14 residues. This CDR3 reads CAWSALAGNTEAFF. The CDR3 nucleotides are TGTGCCTGGAGTGCGTTGGCGGGGAACACTGAAGCTTTCTTT. Combining the CDR3 with reference TRBV30 and TRBJ1-1 gives the whole variable domain SQTIHQWPATLVQPVGSPLSLECTVEGTSNPNLYWYRQAAGRGLQLLFYSVGIGQISSEVPQNLSASRPQDRQFILSSKKLLLSDSGFYLCAWSALAGNTEAFFGQGTRLTVV.

This chain links TRBV11-3 with TRBJ2-7, with 10 bases aligning to TRBD2. Germline V gene sequence: CDR1 SGHNT, CDR2 YENEEA. The CDR3 has 13 residues. Germline trimming cut 6 bases from V and 5 bases from J; bases unmatched to any gene: 4. CDR3 DNA sequence: TGTGCCAGCAGGGCTAGCGGGAGCGACGAGCAGTACTTC. Amino acid sequence: CASRASGSDEQYF.

The V and J genes are TRBV5-1 and TRBJ1-3, with D tentatively TRBD1 (6 bases). Deletions cut 3 bases from V and 1 base from J, with 8 bases between. Germline V gene lookup returns CDR1 SGHRS and CDR2 YFSETQ. The length of the CDR3 is 14 residues. For the CDR3, the DNA is TGCGCCAGCAGCTCTGACAGGTCTGGAAACACCATATATTTT. Its translation is CASSSDRSGNTIYF.